The TCR beta chain described here comes from a study of CD8+CD57+ T cells in acquired aplastic anemia. Whole-study context: Roughly 3.2 ug was the average amount of DNA from sorted CD4+ and CD8+ cells.

Genomic DNA, the template, was used for profiling of the TCR beta VDJ and CDR3. MiXCR, run by TCRdb on the reads, gives a single entry per CDR3 protein. The sample records under 200,000 distinct CDR3 sequences, approximately 51% being singletons. The CDR3 runs to 14 residues. CDR1 is ENHRY and CDR2 is SYGVKD in the germline V gene. V dropped 4 bases and J dropped 5 bases, with 12 bases sitting between them. This clonotype was seen a handful of times. Patients chosen for sequencing had shown CD8+CD57+ cell expansion by flow cytometry. None of the patients had been given any therapy when their blood was sampled.

The material sequenced was sorted CD4+, CD8+, or CD8+CD57+ T cells (not recorded which) from PBMCs. The clonotype originates from a human donor with aplastic anemia. The chain links TRBV10-3 to TRBJ2-1, with D unclear. This CDR3 is CAISASLGHNEQFF. Written as DNA, the CDR3 is TGTGCCATCAGTGCCTCGCTAGGGCACAATGAGCAGTTCTTC.